These 25 T cell receptor beta chains came from one sample sequenced in a study of T cells expressing NK-cell markers. TCRdb re-called the 5' RACE reads and shows each CDR3 protein once, DNA omitted. This listing includes 300,000 to 500,000 distinct CDR3 sequences. The sample was blood T cells: a sorted CD56 or NKG2C T cell subset, CD4+ or CD8+ T cells, or bulk PBMC T cells (not recorded which). The receptors here all came from a woman in her forties or fifties in good health.

The chain carries TRBV3-1 and TRBJ2-1. This CDR3 has 12 residues. Germline loops: CDR1 LGHDT, CDR2 YNNKEL (reference sequence). The CDR3 sequence: CASSQGVAEQFF.

This sequence joins TRBV5-1 and TRBJ2-1; the TCRdb call, TRBD2, lacks DNA for checking. The CDR3 sequence is 16 residues long. From germline, CDR1 is SGHRS and CDR2 YFSETQ. The CDR3 sequence is CASSLILAGADNEQFF.

V is TRBV10-3 and J is TRBJ2-3. CDR3 length: 15 amino acids. The germline V gene has CDR1 ENHRY and CDR2 SYGVKD. CDR3: CAISETGLATDTQYF.

The V call is TRBV7-9, the J call TRBJ1-5; without DNA, the TCRdb call of TRBD1 cannot be checked. Germline V gene sequence: CDR1 SEHNR, CDR2 FQNEAQ (reference sequence). The CDR3 loop spans 13 amino acids. The CDR3 here is CASQDRANQPQHF.

CDR3 protein: CASSPGWGLAGEMNTGELFF. The rearrangement links TRBV7-2 to TRBJ2-2; lacking DNA, the TRBD2 call made by TCRdb goes unchecked. This CDR3 has 20 residues. Germline-derived CDR1 and CDR2 are SGHTA and FQGNSA.

The chain carries TRBV6-5 and TRBJ2-1; there is no DNA to check the TCRdb D call of TRBD1. Per germline, CDR1 MNHEY and CDR2 SVGAGI. The CDR3 sequence is 16 residues long. The CDR3 protein is CASSYSGQTNYNEQFF.

The chain joins TRBV25-1 to TRBJ2-5. The germline V gene has CDR1 MGHDK and CDR2 SYGVNS. This CDR3 is 13 amino acids long. CDR3 sequence reads: CASRLTEQETQYF. Drawing the rest from reference TRBV25-1 and TRBJ2-5, the complete variable domain is EADIYQTPRYLVIGTGKKITLECSQTMGHDKMYWYQQDPGMELHLIHYSYGVNSTEKGDLSSESTVSRIRTEHFPLTLESARPSHTSQYLCASRLTEQETQYFGPGTRLLVL.

J is TRBJ1-5 and V is TRBV6-5; TCRdb selects TRBD1, and the lack of DNA leaves this call unchecked. CDR1 is MNHEY and CDR2 is SVGAGI in the germline V gene. The CDR3 is 12 residues long. The CDR3 reads CASRTGVQPQHF.

The rearrangement joins TRBV5-6 to TRBJ2-7. Germline V gives CDR1 SGHDT, CDR2 YYEEEE. This CDR3 has 11 amino acids. This chain's CDR3 is CASSGAYEQYF.

The V gene is TRBV5-4, the J gene TRBJ2-5; TCRdb's assignment of TRBD1 cannot be checked, as there is no DNA. The CDR3 is 16 amino acids. Germline-derived CDR1 and CDR2 are SGHNT and YYREEE (reference sequence). The chain's CDR3 is CASSSRTGTGQETQYF.

The CDR3: CASSQDPSHTDTQYF. The chain is built from TRBV14 and TRBJ2-3; TCRdb calls TRBD2, which cannot be checked without DNA. This CDR3 comprises 15 residues. Per germline, CDR1 SGHDN and CDR2 FVKESK.

The chain couples TRBV29-1 to TRBJ2-2; TCRdb reports TRBD2, a call that lacks DNA to check it against. The CDR3 is 16 amino acids. CDR1 is SQVTM, CDR2 ANQGSEA, per germline. CDR3 residues: CSVEGLAGGLIGELFF.

The J gene is TRBJ1-3, the V gene TRBV12-3 or TRBV12-4; TCRdb selects TRBD1, and the lack of DNA leaves this call unchecked. CDR3 length equals 15 residues. CDR3: CASSLSGAGGNTIYF.

CDR3 residues: CASRPGARNSYEQYF. The V and J genes are TRBV12-3 or TRBV12-4 and TRBJ2-7; there is no DNA to check the TCRdb D call of TRBD1. The CDR3 extends over 15 amino acids.

J is TRBJ2-1 and V is TRBV19; the TCRdb D gene call, TRBD1, has no DNA to confirm it. CDR3 length: 14 amino acids. The germline V gene has CDR1 LNHDA and CDR2 SQIVND (reference sequence). CDR3 loop: CASSMGQGANEQFF.

The V and J genes are TRBV24-1 and TRBJ2-2; TCRdb indicates TRBD2, and absent DNA this call remains unverified. Germline values: CDR1 KGHDR, CDR2 SFDVKD. This CDR3 has 16 residues. The chain's CDR3 is CATSDRGLASTGELFF.

CDR3 sequence: CASSLRQNTDTQYF. This rearrangement joins TRBV4-1 to TRBJ2-3; TCRdb outputs TRBD1, but without DNA this stays unchecked. Germline CDR1 reads MGHRA; CDR2 reads YSYEKL. This CDR3 has 14 amino acids.

The chain uses TRBV10-3 and TRBJ1-1; there is no DNA to check the TCRdb D call of TRBD1. From germline, CDR1 is ENHRY and CDR2 SYGVKD. The CDR3 spans 12 residues. The CDR3 sequence is CATSLVQGEAFF.

The gene calls are TRBV11-2 and TRBJ2-1; TCRdb returns TRBD1, unconfirmable since there is no DNA. Germline lookup yields CDR1 SGHAT and CDR2 FQNNGV. The CDR3 is made up of 17 amino acids. The CDR3 loop is CASSITPAQGQYNEQFF.

This chain joins TRBV3-1 and TRBJ1-2; TCRdb designates TRBD1, a call that cannot be tested without DNA. Germline CDR1 is LGHDT and CDR2 is YNNKEL (reference sequence). The CDR3 has 14 residues. The CDR3 sequence is CASKKEGVGYGYTF.

The chain links TRBV10-1 to TRBJ2-2; TCRdb's assignment of TRBD1 cannot be checked, as there is no DNA. CDR3 length: 12 amino acids. Germline V gives CDR1 WNHNN, CDR2 SYGVQD (reference sequence). The CDR3 reads CASQRGTGELFF.

This chain connects TRBV12-3 or TRBV12-4 to TRBJ1-4; TCRdb's D gene call, TRBD1, goes unchecked for lack of DNA. CDR3 length: 20 amino acids. CDR3 residues: CASSLEFMDRRPGANEKLFF.

The chain uses TRBV5-1 and TRBJ1-2. CDR1 is SGHRS and CDR2 is YFSETQ in the germline V gene. The CDR3 consists of 13 residues. The CDR3 region is CASSRWAEGGYTF.

The chain carries TRBV7-2 and TRBJ1-1. The CDR3 is made up of 15 amino acids. Germline CDR1 SGHTA, CDR2 FQGNSA. CDR3 protein: CASTLGAGGSTEAFF.

The J gene is TRBJ2-3, the V gene TRBV4-1; the D call from TCRdb, TRBD2, cannot be confirmed without DNA. The CDR3 extends over 16 amino acids. Germline-derived CDR1 and CDR2 are MGHRA and YSYEKL. The CDR3 loop reads CASSQVNLVVTDTQYF.